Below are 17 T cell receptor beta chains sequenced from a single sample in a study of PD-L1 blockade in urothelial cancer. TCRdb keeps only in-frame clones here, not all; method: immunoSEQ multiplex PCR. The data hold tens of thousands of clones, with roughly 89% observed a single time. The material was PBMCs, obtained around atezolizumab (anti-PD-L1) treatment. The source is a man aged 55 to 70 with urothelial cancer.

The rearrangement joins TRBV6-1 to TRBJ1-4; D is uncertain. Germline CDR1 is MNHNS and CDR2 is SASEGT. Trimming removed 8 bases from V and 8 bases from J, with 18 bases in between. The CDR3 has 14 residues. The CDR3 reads CASGSGMEKEKLFF. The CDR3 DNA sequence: TGTGCCAGCGGCTCCGGGATGGAGAAGGAAAAACTGTTTTTT.

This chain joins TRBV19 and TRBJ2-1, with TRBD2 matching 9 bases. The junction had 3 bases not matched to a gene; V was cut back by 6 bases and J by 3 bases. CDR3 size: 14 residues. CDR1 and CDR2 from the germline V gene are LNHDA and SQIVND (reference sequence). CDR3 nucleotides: TGTGCCAGTAGGAAAGCGGGGGGCTACAATGAGCAGTTCTTC. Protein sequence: CASRKAGGYNEQFF.

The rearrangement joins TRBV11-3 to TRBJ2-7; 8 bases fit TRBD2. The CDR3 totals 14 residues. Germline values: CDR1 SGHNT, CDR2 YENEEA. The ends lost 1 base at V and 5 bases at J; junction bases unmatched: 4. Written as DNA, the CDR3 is TGTGCCAGCAGCTTAGCGGGGGGGCCCCACGAGCAGTACTTC. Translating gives CASSLAGGPHEQYF.

The CDR3, as DNA: TGTGCCAGCTTCTACGACCTAGGGGATGGCTACACCTTC. This sequence encodes CASFYDLGDGYTF. This chain uses TRBV7-9 with TRBJ1-2; D possibly corresponds to TRBD1 (5 bases). CDR1 SEHNR and CDR2 FQNEAQ come from the germline V gene (reference sequence). The CDR3 runs 13 residues. V was clipped by 8 bases and J by 6 bases, with 16 bases between them.

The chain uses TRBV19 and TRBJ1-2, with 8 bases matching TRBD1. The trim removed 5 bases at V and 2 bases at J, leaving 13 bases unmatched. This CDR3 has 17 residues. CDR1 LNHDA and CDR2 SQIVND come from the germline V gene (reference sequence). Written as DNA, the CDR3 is TGTGCCAGTAGTTCGGGACAGGCAACGACTGTAAACTATGGCTACACCTTC. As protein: CASSSGQATTVNYGYTF.

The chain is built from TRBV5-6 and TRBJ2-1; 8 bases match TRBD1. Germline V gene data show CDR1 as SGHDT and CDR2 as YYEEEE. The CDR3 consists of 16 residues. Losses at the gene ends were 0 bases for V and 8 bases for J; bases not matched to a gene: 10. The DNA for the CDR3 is TGTGCCAGCAGCTTGGGTCAGGGGGCGAATTTGTATGAGCAGTTCTTC. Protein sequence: CASSLGQGANLYEQFF. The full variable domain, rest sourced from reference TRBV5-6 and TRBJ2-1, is DAGVTQSPTHLIKTRGQQVTLRCSPKSGHDTVSWYQQALGQGPQFIFQYYEEEERQRGNFPDRFSGHQFPNYSSELNVNALLLGDSALYLCASSLGQGANLYEQFFGPGTRLTVL.

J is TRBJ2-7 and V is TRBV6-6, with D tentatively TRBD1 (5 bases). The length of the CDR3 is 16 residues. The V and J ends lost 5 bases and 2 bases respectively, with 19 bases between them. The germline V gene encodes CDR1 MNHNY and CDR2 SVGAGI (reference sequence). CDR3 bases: TGTGCCAGCAGTACGACGACAGTTCCAAACCCCTACGAGCAGTACTTC. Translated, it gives CASSTTTVPNPYEQYF.

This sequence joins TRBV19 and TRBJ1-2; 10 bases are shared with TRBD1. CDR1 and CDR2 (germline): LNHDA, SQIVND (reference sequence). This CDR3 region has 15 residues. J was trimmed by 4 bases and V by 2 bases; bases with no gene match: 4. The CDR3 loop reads CASSIRQGARYGYTF. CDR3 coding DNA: TGTGCCAGTAGTATACGACAGGGGGCGCGCTATGGCTACACCTTC.

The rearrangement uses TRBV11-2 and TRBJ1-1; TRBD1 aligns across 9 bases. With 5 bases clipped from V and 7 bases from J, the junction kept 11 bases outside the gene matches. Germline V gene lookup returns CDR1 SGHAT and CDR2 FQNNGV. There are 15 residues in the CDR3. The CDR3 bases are TGTGCCAGCAGCCTGGGACAGGGTTCCTATGGTGAAGCTTTCTTT. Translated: CASSLGQGSYGEAFF.

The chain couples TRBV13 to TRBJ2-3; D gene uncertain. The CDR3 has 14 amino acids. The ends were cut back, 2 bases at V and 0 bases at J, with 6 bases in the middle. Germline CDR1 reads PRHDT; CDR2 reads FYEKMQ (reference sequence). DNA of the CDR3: TGTGCCAGCAGCTTAAGACTTAGCACAGATACGCAGTATTTT. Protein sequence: CASSLRLSTDTQYF.

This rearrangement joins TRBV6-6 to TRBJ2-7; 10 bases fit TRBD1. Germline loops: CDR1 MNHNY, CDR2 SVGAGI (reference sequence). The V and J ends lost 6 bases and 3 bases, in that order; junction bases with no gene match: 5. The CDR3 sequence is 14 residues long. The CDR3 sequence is CASRRGQGNYEQYF. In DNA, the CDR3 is TGTGCCAGCAGGCGGGGACAGGGGAACTACGAGCAGTACTTC.

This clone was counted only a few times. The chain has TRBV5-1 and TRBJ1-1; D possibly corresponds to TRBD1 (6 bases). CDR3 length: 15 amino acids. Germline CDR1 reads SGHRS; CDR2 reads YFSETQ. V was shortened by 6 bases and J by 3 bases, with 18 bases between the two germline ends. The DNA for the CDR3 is TGCGCCAGCAAGGTTCCTCAAGCAGGGGACACTGAAGCTTTCTTT. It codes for CASKVPQAGDTEAFF.

CDR3 DNA: TGCAGCGTTGAAAGGGACTCAGGGACCCAGTACTTC. Protein: CSVERDSGTQYF. The J gene is TRBJ2-5, the V gene TRBV29-1, with D perhaps matching TRBD2 (6 bases). The germline V gene has CDR1 SQVTM and CDR2 ANQGSEA. The CDR3 covers 12 residues. Trimming stripped 2 bases from V and 7 bases from J, with 11 bases between.

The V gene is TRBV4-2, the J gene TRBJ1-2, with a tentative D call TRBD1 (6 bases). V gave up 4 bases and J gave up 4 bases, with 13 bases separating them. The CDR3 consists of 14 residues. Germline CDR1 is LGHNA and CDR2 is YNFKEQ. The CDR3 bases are TGTGCCAGCAGCCCAGGGGAGGGCCCCTATGGCTACACCTTC. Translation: CASSPGEGPYGYTF.

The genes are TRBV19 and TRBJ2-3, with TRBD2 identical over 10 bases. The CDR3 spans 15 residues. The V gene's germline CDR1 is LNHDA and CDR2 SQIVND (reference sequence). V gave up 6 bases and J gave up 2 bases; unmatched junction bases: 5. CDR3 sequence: CASRPTSGATDTQYF. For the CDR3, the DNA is TGTGCCAGTAGGCCTACTAGCGGGGCCACAGATACGCAGTATTTT.

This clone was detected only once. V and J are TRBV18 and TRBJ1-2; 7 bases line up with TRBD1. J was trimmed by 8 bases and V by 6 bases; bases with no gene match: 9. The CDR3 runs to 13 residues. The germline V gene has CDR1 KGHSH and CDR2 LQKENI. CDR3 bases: TGTGCCAGCTCTCCGGAGGGGGCTTGGGGCTACACCTTC. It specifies CASSPEGAWGYTF.

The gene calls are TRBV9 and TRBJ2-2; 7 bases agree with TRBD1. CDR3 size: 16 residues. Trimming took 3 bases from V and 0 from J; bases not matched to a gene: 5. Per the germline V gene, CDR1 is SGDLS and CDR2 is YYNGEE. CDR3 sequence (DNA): TGTGCCAGCAGCGCCGGACAGGTAACGAACACCGGGGAGCTGTTTTTT. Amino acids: CASSAGQVTNTGELFF.